The rows below give T cell receptor beta chains drawn from one sample of a study of Graves' ophthalmopathy and Graves' hyperthyroidism. MiXCR was run by TCRdb on the multiplex PCR reads, yielding one entry per CDR3 protein. The data contain 450,000 or so distinct CDR3 sequences, roughly an eighth of them singletons. The sample consisted of blood. These receptors were collected from a woman aged 25 to 45 with Graves' ophthalmopathy. Each CDR3 is given with its conserved first and last residue. A D gene is named only where the DNA matches it firmly. Size is omitted from some rows. Given values are once, few, many or a class for expanded clones.

V: TRBV28; length: 14; size: many; J: TRBJ2-2; D: -; DNA: TGTGCCAGCAGTTCCGACAGTTCAGGCGGGGAGCTGTTTTTT; CDR3: CASSSDSSGGELFF
V: TRBV3-1; length: 15; size: few; J: TRBJ2-5; D: -; DNA: TGTGCCAGCAGCCAAGATGGCGGACAGCGGACCACCCAGTACTTC; CDR3: CASSQDGGQRTTQYF
V: TRBV5-5; length: 16; size: many; J: TRBJ2-2; D: TRBD1; DNA: TGTGCCAGCAGCTACACAATCGGACAGGGGACCGGGGAGCTGTTTTTT; CDR3: CASSYTIGQGTGELFF
V: TRBV15; length: 18; size: many; J: TRBJ1-3; D: -; DNA: TGTGCCACCAGCAGAGCATGGCTCAGGGGAAGCTCTGGAAACACCATATATTTT; CDR3: CATSRAWLRGSSGNTIYF
V: TRBV20-1; length: 16; size: few; J: TRBJ1-5; D: -; DNA: TGCAGTGCTAGAGATCCCGGGGAAAAGGCCCGACAGCCCCAGCATTTT; CDR3: CSARDPGEKARQPQHF
V: TRBV4-1; length: 16; size: few; J: TRBJ2-7; D: -; DNA: TGCGCCAGCAGCCCTCTCCGTCGGACGGGCTCCTACGAGCAGTACTTC; CDR3: CASSPLRRTGSYEQYF
V: TRBV6-1; length: 15; size: many; J: TRBJ1-3; D: TRBD1; DNA: TGTGCCAGCAGTGAGGACAGGTTCTCTGGAAACACCATATATTTT; CDR3: CASSEDRFSGNTIYF
V: TRBV6-5; length: 13; size: many; J: TRBJ1-2; D: -; DNA: TGTGCCAGCAGTTCCTCAAGGTCGGTGGGCTACACCTTC; CDR3: CASSSSRSVGYTF
V: TRBV28; length: 17; size: many; J: TRBJ2-7; D: TRBD1; DNA: TGTGCCAGCAGTCGCTACCCCTCGGGACAGTCCTCCTACGAGCAGTACTTC; CDR3: CASSRYPSGQSSYEQYF
V: TRBV20-1; length: 14; size: many; J: TRBJ1-2; D: -; DNA: TGCAGTGCTTCCCCAGGGTCCTCTAACTATGGCTACACCTTC; CDR3: CSASPGSSNYGYTF
V: TRBV7-8; length: 19; size: few; J: TRBJ1-6; D: -; DNA: TGTGCCAGCAGTCGGTACCGGGACACCTCTTCACGTGGAAATTCACCCCTCCACTTT; CDR3: CASSRYRDTSSRGNSPLHF
V: TRBV6-1; length: 10; size: -; J: TRBJ2-7; D: TRBD1; DNA: TGTGCCAGCAGTGCGACAGGGCTTAACTTC; CDR3: CASSATGLNF
V: TRBV6-5; length: 15; size: many; J: TRBJ2-5; D: TRBD1; DNA: TGTGCCAGCAGTTACTTTCCCAGGGGGTGGGAGACCCAGTACTTC; CDR3: CASSYFPRGWETQYF
V: TRBV12-3/TRBV12-4; length: 17; size: many; J: TRBJ2-4; D: TRBD2; DNA: TGTGCCAGCAGTTCTCGGACTAGCGGACTAGCCAAAAACATTAAGTACTTC; CDR3: CASSSRTSGLAKNIKYF
V: TRBV19; length: 14; size: many; J: TRBJ1-1; D: -; DNA: TGTGCCAGTACCGCACAGGCCTTGAACACTGAAGCTTTCTTT; CDR3: CASTAQALNTEAFF
V: TRBV4-1; length: 17; size: few; J: TRBJ2-7; D: TRBD2; DNA: TGCGCCAGCAGCCAAGATCCTCGGACTAGCGGAAACTACGAGCAGTACTTC; CDR3: CASSQDPRTSGNYEQYF
V: TRBV6-5; length: 16; size: many; J: TRBJ1-5; D: -; DNA: TGTGCCAGCAGTTCCCTTCCCACCCCAAAGGGACAGCCCCAGCATTTT; CDR3: CASSSLPTPKGQPQHF
V: TRBV2; length: 14; size: -; J: TRBJ1-5; D: -; DNA: TGTGCCAGCAGTTCCCAGAGTGGCAATCAGCCCCAGCATTTT; CDR3: CASSSQSGNQPQHF
V: TRBV30; length: 11; size: many; J: TRBJ2-5; D: -; DNA: TGTGCCTGGAGACAGAAAGAGACCCAGTACTTC; CDR3: CAWRQKETQYF
V: TRBV15; length: 13; size: many; J: TRBJ1-1; D: -; DNA: TGTGCCACCAGCAGAGCAATCAACCTTGAAGCTTTCTTT; CDR3: CATSRAINLEAFF
V: TRBV25-1; length: 15; size: many; J: TRBJ2-5; D: TRBD1; DNA: TGTGCCAGCAGTGGTAGGACAGGGACCCAAGAGACCCAGTACTTC; CDR3: CASSGRTGTQETQYF
V: TRBV5-8; length: 15; size: many; J: TRBJ2-5; D: TRBD1; DNA: TGTGCCAGCAGCACCCGGGACAGGGGGCAAGAGACCCAGTACTTC; CDR3: CASSTRDRGQETQYF
V: TRBV7-8; length: 13; size: many; J: TRBJ1-1; D: TRBD1; DNA: TGTGCCAGCACCCGACAGGGGAACACTGAAGCTTTCTTT; CDR3: CASTRQGNTEAFF
V: TRBV7-9; length: 15; size: -; J: TRBJ2-7; D: TRBD1; DNA: TGTGCCAGCAGCTTAGGGGACAGGGGAACTGACGAGCAGTACTTC; CDR3: CASSLGDRGTDEQYF
V: TRBV12-3/TRBV12-4; length: 14; size: many; J: TRBJ2-7; D: TRBD1; DNA: TGTGCCAGCACCCGGACAGGGGGCGCGTACGAGCAGTACTTC; CDR3: CASTRTGGAYEQYF
V: TRBV12-3/TRBV12-4; length: 13; size: -; J: TRBJ2-2; D: -; DNA: TGTGCCAGCATCGCACTAGGGGCCGGGGAGCTGTTTTTT; CDR3: CASIALGAGELFF
V: TRBV28; length: 14; size: -; J: TRBJ1-1; D: -; DNA: TGTGCCAGCAGTGCCCCGGACGGGGTGGGTGAAGCTTTCTTT; CDR3: CASSAPDGVGEAFF
V: TRBV6-1; length: 14; size: -; J: TRBJ1-6; D: TRBD1; DNA: TGTGCCAGCAGTGACAGGGGGCAAGGTTCACCCCTCCACTTT; CDR3: CASSDRGQGSPLHF
V: TRBV19; length: 14; size: -; J: TRBJ1-1; D: -; DNA: TGTGCCAGTAGTATCGGATCAACGAACACTGAAGCTTTCTTT; CDR3: CASSIGSTNTEAFF
V: TRBV11-2; length: 16; size: many; J: TRBJ1-1; D: -; DNA: TGTGCCAGCAGCTTGGAGGATCAGGGCGTGAACACTGAAGCTTTCTTT; CDR3: CASSLEDQGVNTEAFF
V: TRBV6-1; length: 14; size: many; J: TRBJ2-7; D: TRBD1; DNA: TGTGCCAGCAGGGCGGGACAGGGTAATTACGAGCAGTACTTC; CDR3: CASRAGQGNYEQYF
V: TRBV28; length: 14; size: -; J: TRBJ2-5; D: TRBD2; DNA: TGTGCCAGCAGTCCAGCGGGAGGGTTGGAGACCCAGTACTTC; CDR3: CASSPAGGLETQYF